This T cell receptor beta chain was found in a study of CD8 T cells in Susac syndrome. Treatment-naive patients with stable or active relapsing-remitting disease served as multiple sclerosis controls. Negative magnetic isolation gave CD8+ and CD4+ cells; FACS enriched CD8+ TEMRA. V lost 0 bases, J lost 8 bases, and 23 bases lay in between. From germline, CDR1 is DFQATT and CDR2 SNEGSKA (reference sequence). This CDR3 has 17 amino acids. Whole-study results and caveats: The study conceded that its TCR sequencing and HLA analysis involved relatively few individuals.

The RNA input was roughly 0.45 to 1 ug, and it was reverse transcribed with random hexamers. The amplification used immunoSEQ multiplex PCR on TCR beta CDR3; it spanned 54 Vbeta and 13 Jbeta. TCRdb ran MiXCR on the immunoSEQ multiplex PCR reads and lists one entry per CDR3 protein. This table holds roughly 120,000 distinct CDR3 sequences, roughly 93% found once. Comment on this clonotype: Its cognate antigen is unknown.

The rearrangement uses TRBV20-1 and TRBJ1-5; tentatively, D is TRBD1 (6 bases). Sequenced input: CD8+ T cells from PBMCs. The sequence came from a human donor with multiple sclerosis. The CDR3: CSARDPTGDVHLEPQHF. CDR3 DNA: TGCAGTGCTAGAGATCCGACAGGTGATGTTCATTTGGAGCCCCAGCATTTT.